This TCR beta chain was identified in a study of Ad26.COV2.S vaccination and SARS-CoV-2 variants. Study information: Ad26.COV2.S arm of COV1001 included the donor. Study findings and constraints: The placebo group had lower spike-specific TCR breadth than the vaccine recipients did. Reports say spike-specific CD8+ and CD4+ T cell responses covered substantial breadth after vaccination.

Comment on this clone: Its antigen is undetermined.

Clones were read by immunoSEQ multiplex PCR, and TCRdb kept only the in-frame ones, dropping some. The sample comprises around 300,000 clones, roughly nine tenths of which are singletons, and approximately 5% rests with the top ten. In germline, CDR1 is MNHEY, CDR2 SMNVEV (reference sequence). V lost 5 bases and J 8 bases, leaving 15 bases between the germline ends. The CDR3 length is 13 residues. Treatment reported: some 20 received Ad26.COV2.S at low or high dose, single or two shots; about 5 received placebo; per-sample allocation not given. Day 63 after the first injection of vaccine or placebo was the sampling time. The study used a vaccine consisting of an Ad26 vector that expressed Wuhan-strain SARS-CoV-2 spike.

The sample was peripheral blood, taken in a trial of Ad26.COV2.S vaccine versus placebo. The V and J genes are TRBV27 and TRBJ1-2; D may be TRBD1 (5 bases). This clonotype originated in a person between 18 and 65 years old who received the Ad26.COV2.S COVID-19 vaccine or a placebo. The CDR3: CASSPLPGVGYTF. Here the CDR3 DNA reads TGTGCCAGCAGTCCGCTCCCGGGGGTGGGCTACACCTTC.